The 32 T cell receptor beta chains listed next were all sequenced from one sample in a study of shared clonotypes between healthy human individuals. The repertoire was sequenced with immunoSEQ multiplex PCR; TCRdb's copy has only in-frame clones and lacks some. The repertoire consists of some 700,000 clones, with around 91% occurring once and the leading ten covering about 34%. Sequencing input: memory CD8+ T cells from PBMCs. The subset is: CD45RO+ cells pooled with CCR7-negative TemRA cells. The receptor set was obtained from a man younger than 35 in good health. Some clones in this sample may be carry-over from other donors' samples.

The chain carries TRBV10-3 and TRBJ2-7, with 11 positions matching TRBD1. There are 16 residues in the CDR3. CDR1 is ENHRY, CDR2 SYGVKD, per germline. With 0 bases clipped from V and 8 bases from J, the junction kept 9 bases outside the gene matches. The CDR3 spells CAISESEWDRGTQQYF. DNA of the CDR3: TGTGCCATCAGTGAGTCGGAGTGGGACAGGGGGACCCAGCAGTACTTC.

The CDR3: CASSLGGFYEQYF. The CDR3 DNA reads TGTGCCAGCAGCCTGGGAGGCTTCTACGAGCAGTACTTC. The gene calls are TRBV11-2 and TRBJ2-7; possibly TRBD2 for D (6 bases). This CDR3 is 13 amino acids long. Deletions cut 5 bases from V and 3 bases from J, with 11 bases between. Germline V gives CDR1 SGHAT, CDR2 FQNNGV.

This clone was detected only once. The chain joins TRBV19 to TRBJ2-1; 8 bases agree with TRBD2. The CDR3 consists of 14 residues. After removal of 6 bases from V and 8 bases from J, the junction contained 9 bases not matched to a gene. Germline V lookup: CDR1 LNHDA, CDR2 SQIVND (reference sequence). This chain's CDR3 is CASSGVAGSDEQFF. The CDR3 nucleotides are TGTGCCAGTAGCGGAGTAGCGGGATCGGATGAGCAGTTCTTC.

Regarding this clone: One end of the junction does not line up with germline, which may come from a read error. The rearrangement links TRBV5-8 to TRBJ1-2, with D unresolved. The CDR3 spans 10 residues. Germline V CDR1 and CDR2: SGHTS, YDEGEE. CDR3 nucleotide sequence: TGTGCCAGCAGCCTACCCCGGTCTCTCTTC. It yields the protein CASSLPRSLF.

To note about this clone: One junction end disagrees with the germline gene, perhaps due to a read error. The chain joins TRBV7-9 to TRBJ2-2; tentative D call: TRBD1 (5 bases). The CDR3 consists of 15 residues. Germline values: CDR1 SEHNR, CDR2 FQNEAQ (reference sequence). The CDR3, as DNA: TGTGCCAGCAGCTTCCTGGCAGGGAACGCCGGGGAGCTGTTTTTT. It translates to CASSFLAGNAGELFF. The variable domain in full, with the rest retrieved from reference TRBV7-9 and TRBJ2-2, is DTGVSQNPRHKITKRGQNVTFRCDPISEHNRLYWYRQTLGQGPEFLTYFQNEAQLEKSRLLSDRFSAERPKGSFSTLEIQRTEQGDSAMYLCASSFLAGNAGELFFGEGSRLTVL.

The chain employs TRBV5-8 and TRBJ1-2; 8 bases align to TRBD1. The ends lost 4 bases at V and 0 bases at J; junction bases unmatched: 2. The germline gives CDR1 SGHTS, CDR2 YDEGEE. The CDR3 totals 14 residues. CDR3 protein: CASSRDRTNYGYTF. The CDR3 nucleotides read TGTGCCAGCAGCAGGGACAGGACTAACTATGGCTACACCTTC.

The chain uses TRBV7-6 and TRBJ2-5; 7 positions agree with TRBD1. CDR1 is SGHVS, CDR2 FNYEAQ, per germline. There are 14 residues in the CDR3. The V segment lost 1 base and the J segment 4 bases; nucleotides outside the gene matches: 3. CDR3 sequence reads: CASSLVGGGETQYF. The CDR3 nucleotides are TGTGCCAGCAGCTTAGTAGGGGGCGGAGAGACCCAGTACTTC.

The chain carries TRBV19 and TRBJ2-2; 8 nucleotides line up with TRBD1. There are 16 residues in the CDR3. In germline, CDR1 is LNHDA, CDR2 SQIVND (reference sequence). J lost 3 bases, V lost 4 bases, and 7 bases had no gene match. CDR3 DNA: TGTGCCAGTAGTACAGCCAGGGGGCTAGACACCGGGGAGCTGTTTTTT. It is translated as CASSTARGLDTGELFF.

J is TRBJ2-1 and V is TRBV28; 9 positions match TRBD2. The J segment lost 9 bases and the V segment lost 3 bases, leaving 6 bases of the junction unmatched. The CDR3 spans 14 residues. Germline V lookup: CDR1 MDHEN, CDR2 SYDVKM. In DNA form, the CDR3 reads TGTGCCAGCAGTTTCGAGGCGGGAGGGCTTGAGCAGTTCTTC. Amino acids: CASSFEAGGLEQFF.

This chain joins TRBV28 and TRBJ2-3; TRBD2 matches 8 bases. The CDR3 is made up of 15 amino acids. Unmatched junction bases numbered 3, after V lost 2 bases and J lost 2 bases. Germline CDR1 MDHEN, CDR2 SYDVKM. The DNA for the CDR3 is TGTGCCAGCAGTTTAGTACTAGCGGACACAGATACGCAGTATTTT. Translation gives CASSLVLADTDTQYF.

This chain uses TRBV9 with TRBJ2-1; TRBD2 matches 15 bases. CDR1 is SGDLS, CDR2 YYNGEE, per germline. This CDR3 is 16 amino acids long. The junction had 5 bases not matched to a gene; V was cut back by 3 bases and J by 7 bases. Here the CDR3 DNA reads TGTGCCAGCAGCGGGGGACTAGCGGGAGGAGAGAATGAGCAGTTCTTC. Its protein is CASSGGLAGGENEQFF. Together with reference TRBV9 and TRBJ2-1, the CDR3 gives the full variable domain: DSGVTQTPKHLITATGQRVTLRCSPRSGDLSVYWYQQSLDQGLQFLIQYYNGEERAKGNILERFSAQQFPDLHSELNLSSLELGDSALYFCASSGGLAGGENEQFFGPGTRLTVL.

The V call is TRBV27, the J call TRBJ2-3, with D perhaps given as TRBD1 or TRBD2 (5 bases each). The V gene's germline CDR1 is MNHEY and CDR2 SMNVEV (reference sequence). The CDR3 totals 15 residues. Trimming took off 1 base at V and 4 bases at J, with 12 bases between the two ends. CDR3 residues: CASSLYRGEADTQYF. Written as DNA, the CDR3 is TGTGCCAGCAGTTTATATAGGGGAGAGGCAGATACGCAGTATTTT.

The table lists this clone with a count of one. The chain carries TRBV9 and TRBJ2-7; D call uncertain. The CDR3 has 13 amino acids. V lost 0 bases, J lost 0 bases, and 4 bases lay in between. Germline loops: CDR1 SGDLS, CDR2 YYNGEE. The CDR3 coding sequence is TGTGCCAGCAGCGTAGCAAACTCCTACGAGCAGTACTTC. Translating gives CASSVANSYEQYF.

This clone was seen just once. The gene calls are TRBV13 and TRBJ1-1; D remains unclear. The CDR3 loop spans 14 amino acids. Germline V gene data show CDR1 as PRHDT and CDR2 as FYEKMQ (reference sequence). The DNA for the CDR3 is TGTGCTTCCGCGGGGAGGGCGCGGAACACTGAAGCTTTCTTT. Its translation: CASAGRARNTEAFF.

The chain is built from TRBV7-2 and TRBJ2-7; 8 bases line up with TRBD2. Germline values: CDR1 SGHTA, CDR2 FQGNSA. The ends lost 5 bases at V and 2 bases at J; junction bases unmatched: 8. The CDR3 runs 15 residues. CDR3 sequence (DNA): TGTGCCAGCAGCACTTTTCCGGGACTAGCCTACGAGCAGTACTTC. It translates to CASSTFPGLAYEQYF.

The CDR3 protein is CASSIESGNTEAFF. CDR3 sequence (DNA): TGTGCCAGTAGTATAGAATCAGGGAACACTGAAGCTTTCTTT. The chain links TRBV19 to TRBJ1-1; D gene uncertain. The CDR3 loop spans 14 amino acids. Looked up from germline, CDR1 is LNHDA and CDR2 is SQIVND (reference sequence). V lost 0 bases to trimming and J lost 1 base, with 6 bases between them.

This chain uses TRBV7-9 with TRBJ2-5; 7 nucleotides align to TRBD1. The germline CDR1 and CDR2 sequences are SEHNR and FQNEAQ (reference sequence). The V gene end was trimmed by 3 bases and the J gene end by 4 bases; junction bases not matched to a gene: 8. The CDR3 consists of 15 residues. The CDR3 sequence is CASSFPRDSLETQYF. The CDR3 nucleotides read TGTGCCAGCAGCTTCCCCCGGGACAGCCTAGAGACCCAGTACTTC.

The rearrangement joins TRBV4-1 to TRBJ2-2; D may be TRBD1 or TRBD2 (5 bases each). Germline lookup yields CDR1 MGHRA and CDR2 YSYEKL. The germline V and J ends were trimmed by 7 bases and 6 bases, with 27 bases remaining between them. The CDR3 is 18 residues long. CDR3 DNA sequence: TGCGCCAGCAACTTGAATCCCCGGGACCCCCGAACATCCGGGGAGCTGTTTTTT. It translates to CASNLNPRDPRTSGELFF.

The chain couples TRBV28 to TRBJ2-1, with 7 nucleotides matching TRBD2. V lost 5 bases and J lost 2; bases outside the gene matches: 15. Per germline, CDR1 MDHEN and CDR2 SYDVKM. The CDR3 is 18 amino acids. CDR3 DNA: TGTGCCAGCAGTCTCCTCCGGGGAGGGGCGGGACCCTACAATGAGCAGTTCTTC. Protein: CASSLLRGGAGPYNEQFF.

V is TRBV7-2 and J is TRBJ2-5, with D possibly being TRBD1 or TRBD2 (5 bases each). CDR1 SGHTA and CDR2 FQGNSA come from the germline V gene. This CDR3 contains 13 residues. V shed 5 bases and J shed 4 bases, with 11 bases lying between them. CDR3: CASSLGRIETQYF. CDR3 sequence (DNA): TGTGCCAGCAGCCTGGGACGAATAGAGACCCAGTACTTC.

The V gene is TRBV4-1, the J gene TRBJ2-5; 9 bases fit TRBD2. The ends lost 4 bases at V and 5 bases at J; junction bases unmatched: 8. CDR1 MGHRA and CDR2 YSYEKL come from the germline V gene. The CDR3 totals 15 residues. CDR3 sequence: CASSRLAGLTETQYF. The CDR3, as DNA: TGCGCCAGCAGCCGGCTAGCGGGACTCACGGAGACCCAGTACTTC.

The table lists this clone with a count of one. This rearrangement joins TRBV28 to TRBJ1-1, with D perhaps TRBD1 (6 bases). The CDR3 loop spans 16 amino acids. The V end was cut by 4 bases, the J end by 5 bases, with 20 bases between. Germline V gene lookup returns CDR1 MDHEN and CDR2 SYDVKM. The CDR3, as DNA: TGTGCCAGCAGTTCCCTCCCCAAAGGGGGGAGGACTGAAGCTTTCTTT. Its protein is CASSSLPKGGRTEAFF. The variable domain in full, with the rest retrieved from reference TRBV28 and TRBJ1-1, is DVKVTQSSRYLVKRTGEKVFLECVQDMDHENMFWYRQDPGLGLRLIYFSYDVKMKEKGDIPEGYSVSREKKERFSLILESASTNQTSMYLCASSSLPKGGRTEAFFGQGTRLTVV.

J is TRBJ2-7 and V is TRBV5-1; D is unresolved. V lost 1 base, J lost 3 bases, and 11 bases lay in between. The CDR3 is made up of 14 amino acids. The V gene's germline CDR1 is SGHRS and CDR2 YFSETQ. CDR3 loop: CASSLFMESYEQYF. The DNA of the CDR3 is TGCGCCAGCAGCTTGTTTATGGAAAGCTACGAGCAGTACTTC.

The genes are TRBV5-8 and TRBJ2-1; 9 nucleotides match TRBD1. V lost 0 bases, J lost 2 bases, and 3 bases stayed unmatched. This CDR3 region has 16 residues. Germline CDR1 reads SGHTS; CDR2 reads YDEGEE. CDR3: CASSLDGTGTYNEQFF. The DNA for the CDR3 is TGTGCCAGCAGCTTGGATGGGACAGGGACCTACAATGAGCAGTTCTTC.

V and J are TRBV23-1 and TRBJ2-2, with a possible D match to TRBD2 (6 bases). TRBV23-1 qualifies as an ORF whose function is uncertain. Trimming took 4 bases from V and 5 from J, leaving 17 bases between them. This CDR3 comprises 16 residues. The CDR3 DNA is TGCGCCAGCAGTCGTTGGGGAGGCAGTGATACCGGGGAGCTGTTTTTT. Translated: CASSRWGGSDTGELFF.

With regard to this clone: One junction end disagrees with the germline gene, perhaps due to a read error. The chain recombines TRBV30 with TRBJ1-1; no clear D gene. Germline CDR1 and CDR2: GTSNPN and SVGIG (reference sequence). There are 12 residues in the CDR3. The CDR3: CAWIRTFPEVFF. The DNA for the CDR3 is TGTGCCTGGATAAGAACCTTCCCTGAAGTTTTCTTT.

The chain uses TRBV9 and TRBJ1-2; TRBD1 might be the D (5 bases). The V and J ends lost 2 bases and 8 bases respectively, with 13 bases between them. CDR3 length equals 13 residues. The germline gives CDR1 SGDLS, CDR2 YYNGEE. The CDR3 loop reads CASSVAGLWGYTF. CDR3 in DNA: TGTGCCAGCAGCGTGGCAGGGCTGTGGGGCTACACCTTC.

A word on this clone: Other DNA sequences in this specimen translate into the identical CDR3. The chain joins TRBV6-5 to TRBJ1-1; a possible D gene is TRBD1 (6 bases). The CDR3 has 14 amino acids. Germline values: CDR1 MNHEY, CDR2 SVGAGI. The V and J ends lost 0 bases and 6 bases respectively, with 11 bases between them. The CDR3 here is CASSYSGEGAEAFF. The CDR3 region has the DNA TGTGCCAGCAGTTACTCGGGCGAGGGGGCTGAAGCTTTCTTT.

The V and J genes are TRBV28 and TRBJ1-4; a weak D match, TRBD1 (6 bases). Per the germline V gene, CDR1 is MDHEN and CDR2 is SYDVKM. The CDR3 loop spans 13 amino acids. The V gene lost 6 bases and the J gene lost 11 bases, with 16 bases spanning the gap. CDR3 in DNA: TGTGCCAGCAGGCCCCCGGGGGGGGCGAAACTGTTTTTT. Amino acids: CASRPPGGAKLFF.

This clone was seen just once. The chain has TRBV7-3 and TRBJ2-1; D unresolved. CDR3 length: 14 amino acids. CDR1 is SGHTA, CDR2 FQGTGA, per germline. The V end was cut by 2 bases, the J end by 5 bases, with 10 bases between. The CDR3 nucleotides read TGTGCCAGCAGCTTACTGGATAACAACAATGAGCAGTTCTTC. Translating it yields CASSLLDNNNEQFF.

The rearrangement links TRBV2 to TRBJ2-2, with TRBD1 identical over 10 bases. From germline, CDR1 is SNHLY and CDR2 FYNNEI. V lost 8 bases and J lost 5; bases outside the gene matches: 11. This CDR3 region has 16 residues. CDR3 DNA sequence: TGTGCCAGCTGGGTGACCGGGACAGGGGAGACCGGGGAGCTGTTTTTT. Its translation is CASWVTGTGETGELFF. The whole variable domain, remainder taken from reference TRBV2 and TRBJ2-2, is EPEVTQTPSHQVTQMGQEVILRCVPISNHLYFYWYRQILGQKVEFLVSFYNNEISEKSEIFDDQFSVERPDGSNFTLKIRSTKLEDSAMYFCASWVTGTGETGELFFGEGSRLTVL.

The chain combines TRBV4-2 with TRBJ1-3, with unresolved D. The germline V gene encodes CDR1 LGHNA and CDR2 YNFKEQ. V lost 2 bases and J lost 0, with 20 bases in between. This CDR3 comprises 19 residues. CDR3 amino acids: CASSQSPIFAESSGNTIYF. DNA of the CDR3: TGTGCCAGCAGCCAATCCCCAATTTTTGCCGAAAGCTCTGGAAACACCATATATTTT.